The 3 T cell receptor beta chains below were found in one sample sequenced in a study of T cell responses to AZD1222 COVID-19 vaccine. Data came from immunoSEQ multiplex PCR; TCRdb stores just in-frame clones and leaves some out. The repertoire holds 80,000 to 95,000 clones, with roughly 80% as singletons. Here the sequenced sample was peripheral blood, taken on day 0 of AZD1222 vaccination. The receptors shown here come from an adult in good health.

The sample holds a few counts of this clone. The chain joins TRBV19 to TRBJ1-3, with no clear D. Germline V gene data show CDR1 as LNHDA and CDR2 as SQIVND (reference sequence). V lost 5 bases and J lost 0, with 8 bases in between. The CDR3 is 14 amino acids. CDR3 nucleotide sequence: TGTGCCAGTAGTGGACTGAGCTCTGGAAACACCATATATTTT. Its protein is CASSGLSSGNTIYF.

This sequence joins TRBV28 and TRBJ2-7, with D possibly being TRBD2 (6 bases). CDR3 length: 15 residues. Trimming pared 2 bases from V and 2 bases from J, leaving 13 bases between. Germline V lookup: CDR1 MDHEN, CDR2 SYDVKM. DNA of the CDR3: TGTGCCAGCAGTTTAGGCGGGGCGGCAACCTACGAGCAGTACTTC. It codes for CASSLGGAATYEQYF. Supplemented by reference TRBV28 and TRBJ2-7, the full variable domain reads DVKVTQSSRYLVKRTGEKVFLECVQDMDHENMFWYRQDPGLGLRLIYFSYDVKMKEKGDIPEGYSVSREKKERFSLILESASTNQTSMYLCASSLGGAATYEQYFGPGTRLTVT.

The chain combines TRBV3-1 (or the pseudogene TRBV3-2) with TRBJ2-7; D possibly corresponds to TRBD1 (5 bases). The CDR3 covers 15 residues. V was clipped by 0 bases and J by 0 bases, with 9 bases between them. Germline V gene sequence: CDR1 LGHDT, CDR2 YNNKEL (reference sequence). The CDR3 region is CASSQEQVSSYEQYF. In nucleotides, the CDR3 is TGTGCCAGCAGCCAAGAACAGGTGAGCTCCTACGAGCAGTACTTC.